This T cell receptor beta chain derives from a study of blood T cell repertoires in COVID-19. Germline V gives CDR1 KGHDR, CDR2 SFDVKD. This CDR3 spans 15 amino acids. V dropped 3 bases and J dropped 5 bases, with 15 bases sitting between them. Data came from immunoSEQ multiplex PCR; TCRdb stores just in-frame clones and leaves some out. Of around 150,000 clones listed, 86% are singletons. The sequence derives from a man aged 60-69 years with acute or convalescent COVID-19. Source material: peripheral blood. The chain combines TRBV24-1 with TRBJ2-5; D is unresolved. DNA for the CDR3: TGTGCCACCAGTGATCGATCTCGTCGCGAGGAGACCCAGTACTTC. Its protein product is CATSDRSRREETQYF.